One sample yielded the 13 T cell receptor beta chains listed below, sequenced in a study of blood T cell repertoires in COVID-19. TCRdb's table, derived via immunoSEQ multiplex PCR, lists solely in-frame clones and lacks some. Of under 300,000 clones listed, roughly nine tenths are singletons. The specimen sequenced was peripheral blood. Receptors were obtained from a man in his fifties or sixties with acute or convalescent COVID-19.

The chain combines TRBV19 with TRBJ2-4; D is uncertain. The germline V gene encodes CDR1 LNHDA and CDR2 SQIVND (reference sequence). With 7 bases removed from V and 0 bases from J, the gap between germline ends came to 7 bases. This CDR3 is 13 amino acids long. In DNA, the CDR3 is TGTGCCAGTATGGGCTTAGCCAAAAACATTCAGTACTTC. Its protein is CASMGLAKNIQYF.

Comment on this clone: Germline and junction disagree at one end, which may indicate a read error. The CDR3 here is CASREVAGGLYEQYF. CDR3 bases: TGTGCCAGCAGGGAAGTAGCGGGAGGGCTCTACGAGCAGTACTTC. The chain recombines TRBV6-1 with TRBJ2-7, with TRBD2 identical over 11 bases. The CDR3 totals 15 residues. CDR1 is MNHNS, CDR2 SASEGT, per germline.

The J gene is TRBJ2-7, the V gene TRBV5-6; 9 bases are a match to TRBD2. The CDR3 extends over 15 amino acids. With 3 bases clipped from V and 2 bases from J, the junction kept 6 bases outside the gene matches. Germline-derived CDR1 and CDR2 are SGHDT and YYEEEE. CDR3 in amino acids: CASSYTTSGAYEQYF. CDR3 nucleotides: TGTGCCAGCAGCTACACGACTAGCGGTGCCTACGAGCAGTACTTC.

This rearrangement joins TRBV19 to TRBJ2-7; D might be TRBD1 (5 bases). V was pared by 4 bases and J by 3 bases, with 13 bases between. The CDR3 is made up of 14 amino acids. Germline assignment: CDR1 LNHDA and CDR2 SQIVND (reference sequence). The CDR3 bases are TGTGCCAGTAGTACGAGGTCCAGGGACTACGAGCAGTACTTC. Translating gives CASSTRSRDYEQYF.

The gene calls are TRBV7-2 and TRBJ2-1; 7 positions agree with TRBD2. Germline values: CDR1 SGHTA, CDR2 FQGNSA. The J segment lost 5 bases and the V segment lost 5 bases, leaving 9 bases of the junction unmatched. The CDR3 is 15 residues long. The CDR3 loop reads CASSRPGTTNNEQFF. The CDR3 region has the DNA TGTGCCAGCAGCAGACCCGGGACTACTAACAATGAGCAGTTCTTC.

The gene calls are TRBV12-3 or TRBV12-4 and TRBJ2-5; D might be TRBD2 (7 bases). The CDR3 runs 13 residues. V was pared by 7 bases and J by 5 bases, with 14 bases between. The DNA for the CDR3 is TGTGCCAGCAACGAATGGGGGGGCGAGACCCAGTACTTC. Translating gives CASNEWGGETQYF.

The CDR3 sequence: CASSRPRQGATEWVFF. For the CDR3, the DNA is TGTGCCAGCAGTCGCCCCCGACAGGGGGCGACTGAATGGGTGTTTTTT. The genes are TRBV28 and TRBJ1-4, with 10 bases lining up with TRBD1. In germline, CDR1 is MDHEN, CDR2 SYDVKM. The CDR3 consists of 16 residues. V shed 5 bases and J 15 bases; nucleotides not matched to a gene: 18.

To note about this clone: Other DNA sequences in this specimen translate into the identical CDR3. The rearrangement uses TRBV2 and TRBJ1-5; D is perhaps TRBD1 (5 bases). This CDR3 is built from 11 residues. V gave up 4 bases and J gave up 7 bases, with 5 bases separating them. From germline, CDR1 is SNHLY and CDR2 FYNNEI. CDR3 sequence (DNA): TGTGCCAGCAGTGGGGGCCAGCCCCAGCATTTT. Its translation is CASSGGQPQHF. Based on the CDR3 plus reference TRBV2 and TRBJ1-5, the full variable domain is EPEVTQTPSHQVTQMGQEVILRCVPISNHLYFYWYRQILGQKVEFLVSFYNNEISEKSEIFDDQFSVERPDGSNFTLKIRSTKLEDSAMYFCASSGGQPQHFGDGTRLSIL.

V and J are TRBV4-3 and TRBJ1-5, with 10 bases lining up with TRBD1. V shed 1 base and J 6 bases; nucleotides not matched to a gene: 6. The CDR3 consists of 16 residues. CDR1 and CDR2 from the germline V gene are LGHNA and YSLEER. CDR3: CASSQVTGTGVQPQHF. CDR3 nucleotide sequence: TGCGCCAGCAGCCAAGTTACGGGGACAGGGGTTCAGCCCCAGCATTTT.

This chain connects TRBV6-5 to TRBJ1-1, with D possibly being TRBD1 (5 bases). Germline assignment: CDR1 MNHEY and CDR2 SVGAGI. CDR3 length: 14 amino acids. Deletions cut 3 bases from V and 11 bases from J, with 19 bases between. The DNA for the CDR3 is TGTGCCAGCAGTTATGATTCTCAGGGAGGGAAGGCTTTCTTT. Translated, it gives CASSYDSQGGKAFF.

On this clone itself: The same CDR3 is also encoded by other DNA sequences in this sample. The chain carries TRBV3-1 (or the pseudogene TRBV3-2) and TRBJ1-2, with 9 bases matching TRBD1. The germline gives CDR1 LGHDT, CDR2 YNNKEL (reference sequence). The CDR3 consists of 13 residues. V gave up 4 bases and J gave up 4 bases; unmatched junction bases: 1. DNA of the CDR3: TGTGCCAGCAGCCCGACAGGGGGCTATGGCTACACCTTC. This codes for CASSPTGGYGYTF.

This chain joins TRBV11-2 and TRBJ2-1; 10 bases agree with TRBD2. The trim removed 5 bases at V and 7 bases at J, leaving 8 bases unmatched. This CDR3 has 15 amino acids. The germline gives CDR1 SGHAT, CDR2 FQNNGV. The CDR3 sequence: CASSAGLADHNEQFF. The CDR3 bases are TGTGCCAGCAGCGCAGGACTAGCGGATCATAATGAGCAGTTCTTC.

This clone was seen a handful of times. The chain employs TRBV7-9 and TRBJ1-1; TRBD1 matches at 11 bases. Germline lookup yields CDR1 SEHNR and CDR2 FQNEAQ (reference sequence). After removal of 5 bases from V and 7 bases from J, the junction contained 9 bases not matched to a gene. This CDR3 contains 15 residues. This CDR3 reads CASSLNSGTGGEAFF. CDR3 bases: TGTGCCAGCAGCCTCAACTCCGGGACAGGGGGTGAAGCTTTCTTT. The complete variable domain, with remaining parts taken from reference TRBV7-9 and TRBJ1-1, reads DTGVSQNPRHKITKRGQNVTFRCDPISEHNRLYWYRQTLGQGPEFLTYFQNEAQLEKSRLLSDRFSAERPKGSFSTLEIQRTEQGDSAMYLCASSLNSGTGGEAFFGQGTRLTVV.